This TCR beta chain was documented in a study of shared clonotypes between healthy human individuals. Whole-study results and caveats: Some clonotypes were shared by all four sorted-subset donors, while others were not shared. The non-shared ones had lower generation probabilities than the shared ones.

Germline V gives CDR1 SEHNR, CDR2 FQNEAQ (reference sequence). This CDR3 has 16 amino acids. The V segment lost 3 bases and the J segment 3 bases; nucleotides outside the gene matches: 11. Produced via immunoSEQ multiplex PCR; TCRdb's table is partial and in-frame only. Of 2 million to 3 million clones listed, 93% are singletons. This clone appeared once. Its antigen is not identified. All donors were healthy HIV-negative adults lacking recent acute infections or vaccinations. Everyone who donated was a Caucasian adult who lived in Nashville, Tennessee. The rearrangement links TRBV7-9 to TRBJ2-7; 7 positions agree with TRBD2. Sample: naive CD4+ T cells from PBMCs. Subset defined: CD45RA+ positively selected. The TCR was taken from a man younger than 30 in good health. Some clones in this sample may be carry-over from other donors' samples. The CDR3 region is CASSFPQAGEGYEQYF. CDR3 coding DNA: TGTGCCAGCAGCTTCCCCCAGGCGGGAGAGGGCTACGAGCAGTACTTC. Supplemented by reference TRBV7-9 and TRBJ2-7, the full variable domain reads DTGVSQNPRHKITKRGQNVTFRCDPISEHNRLYWYRQTLGQGPEFLTYFQNEAQLEKSRLLSDRFSAERPKGSFSTLEIQRTEQGDSAMYLCASSFPQAGEGYEQYFGPGTRLTVT.